The 29 T cell receptor beta chains given below trace back to one sample, sequenced in a study of blood T cell repertoires in COVID-19. The assay was immunoSEQ multiplex PCR, and TCRdb's table has in-frame clones only and misses some. Of approximately 150,000 clones in the sample, approximately 93% were seen once. Sequenced: peripheral blood. The receptors come from a woman between 55 and 75 years old with COVID-19, enrolled during active disease.

The J gene is TRBJ1-3, the V gene TRBV25-1, with TRBD1 as a possible D gene (6 bases). V was trimmed by 8 bases and J by 0 bases, leaving 11 bases between them. Germline CDR1 is MGHDK and CDR2 is SYGVNS. The CDR3 is 14 residues long. The CDR3: CASATGRSGNTIYF. CDR3 in DNA: TGTGCCAGCGCGACAGGCCGCTCTGGAAACACCATATATTTT.

CDR3 DNA sequence: TGTGCCAGTAGTACCGAACAGGGTAGCAATCAGCCCCAGCATTTT. It is translated as CASSTEQGSNQPQHF. The chain recombines TRBV19 with TRBJ1-5, with a tentative D call TRBD1 (6 bases). Per the germline V gene, CDR1 is LNHDA and CDR2 is SQIVND (reference sequence). The CDR3 spans 15 residues. V was clipped by 4 bases and J by 0 bases, with 10 bases between them.

The CDR3 protein is CASSLGEAGANVLTF. CDR3 nucleotides: TGTGCCAGCAGCTTAGGGGAGGCTGGGGCCAACGTCCTGACTTTC. The chain joins TRBV11-3 to TRBJ2-6, with D possibly TRBD2 on 6 matching bases. The V and J ends lost 1 base and 2 bases respectively, with 6 bases between them. This CDR3 is built from 15 residues. The germline V gene has CDR1 SGHNT and CDR2 YENEEA.

The rearrangement links TRBV27 to TRBJ1-1; possibly TRBD1 for D (6 bases). Deletions cut 5 bases from V and 3 bases from J, with 25 bases between. The CDR3 is 18 amino acids. Germline V gene sequence: CDR1 MNHEY, CDR2 SMNVEV (reference sequence). CDR3 loop: CASSPHGFEGGRDTEAFF. The CDR3 region has the DNA TGTGCCAGCAGTCCCCACGGGTTCGAGGGGGGGAGGGACACTGAAGCTTTCTTT.

This chain uses TRBV30 with TRBJ1-1; TRBD1 might be the D (6 bases). The CDR3 spans 13 residues. Deletions cut 4 bases from V and 2 bases from J, with 11 bases between. Germline values: CDR1 GTSNPN, CDR2 SVGIG (reference sequence). CDR3 nucleotide sequence: TGTGCCTGGATAGGGGGGGCTAACACTGAAGCTTTCTTT. It encodes CAWIGGANTEAFF.

About this clone: This same CDR3 is encoded by further DNA sequences in the sample. The rearrangement links TRBV9 to TRBJ1-2, with 7 positions matching TRBD1. Germline CDR1 is SGDLS and CDR2 is YYNGEE. CDR3 size: 13 residues. Trimming at V came to 7 bases and at J to 2 bases, leaving 5 bases not matched to a gene. In DNA form, the CDR3 reads TGTGCCAGCTCCGTACAGGGGAACTATGGCTACACCTTC. Translating gives CASSVQGNYGYTF. The full variable domain, in which reference TRBV9 and TRBJ1-2 provide the parts outside the CDR3, is DSGVTQTPKHLITATGQRVTLRCSPRSGDLSVYWYQQSLDQGLQFLIQYYNGEERAKGNILERFSAQQFPDLHSELNLSSLELGDSALYFCASSVQGNYGYTFGSGTRLTVV.

This sequence joins TRBV5-1 and TRBJ2-1, with D possibly being TRBD2 (6 bases). V gave up 1 base and J gave up 0 bases, with 11 bases separating them. CDR1 is SGHRS, CDR2 YFSETQ, per germline. CDR3 length equals 16 residues. The CDR3 DNA is TGCGCCAGCAGCTTGCTCGGGGGAACCTCCTACAATGAGCAGTTCTTC. Amino acid sequence: CASSLLGGTSYNEQFF.

V usage is TRBV12-3 or TRBV12-4 and J usage is TRBJ1-1, with 7 positions matching TRBD1. Trimming at V came to 5 bases and at J to 2 bases, leaving 2 bases not matched to a gene. This CDR3 spans 13 amino acids. CDR3 protein: CASSGQANTEAFF. For the CDR3, the DNA is TGTGCCAGCAGTGGACAGGCCAACACTGAAGCTTTCTTT.

This chain uses TRBV3-1 (or the pseudogene TRBV3-2) with TRBJ2-6; 8 bases line up with TRBD1. Germline CDR1 and CDR2: LGHDT and YNNKEL (reference sequence). This CDR3 contains 22 residues. V gave up 4 bases and J gave up 2 bases; unmatched junction bases: 22. The CDR3 DNA reads as TGTGCCAGCAGCCCGCAACCGGGACAGGTCACCCTGCGGCTCCCTGGGGCCAACGTCCTGACTTTC. It codes for CASSPQPGQVTLRLPGANVLTF.

The J gene is TRBJ1-5, the V gene TRBV27; D gene ambiguous. The CDR3 contains 14 residues. Trimming left V 2 bases short and J 2 bases short, with 7 bases between. Germline values: CDR1 MNHEY, CDR2 SMNVEV (reference sequence). CDR3 region: CASSLMRGNQPQHF. The CDR3 DNA reads TGTGCCAGCAGTTTAATGCGCGGCAATCAGCCCCAGCATTTT.

This chain joins TRBV5-1 and TRBJ2-7, with TRBD1 matching 9 bases. The germline gives CDR1 SGHRS, CDR2 YFSETQ. After removal of 2 bases from V and 2 bases from J, the junction contained 5 bases not matched to a gene. The CDR3 is 15 residues long. CDR3 amino acids: CASSLQGAPTYEQYF. In nucleotides, the CDR3 is TGCGCCAGCAGCTTACAGGGGGCGCCCACCTACGAGCAGTACTTC.

This sequence joins TRBV9 and TRBJ1-2; D is unclear. The CDR3 sequence is 15 residues long. V was cut by 5 bases and J by 1 base, with 15 bases left in between. The V gene's germline CDR1 is SGDLS and CDR2 YYNGEE. The CDR3 DNA reads TGTGCCAGCAGTGCCGGTGGCAGACTTAACTATGGCTACACCTTC. Protein product: CASSAGGRLNYGYTF.

This clone was counted once. The V and J genes are TRBV19 and TRBJ1-4; possible D gene TRBD1, 5 bases. The CDR3 runs to 16 residues. V lost 3 bases and J lost 1, with 12 bases in between. Germline V gene sequence: CDR1 LNHDA, CDR2 SQIVND (reference sequence). CDR3 bases: TGTGCCAGTAGTATCAACAGGCGGAAAACTAATGAAAAACTGTTTTTT. It is translated as CASSINRRKTNEKLFF.

The CDR3 is CASSYGGSSYNEQFF. The CDR3 DNA is TGTGCCAGCAGCTACGGGGGTTCCTCCTACAATGAGCAGTTCTTC. The genes are TRBV7-8 and TRBJ2-1; weak D call: TRBD2 (6 bases). Trimming left V 4 bases short and J 0 bases short, with 10 bases between. The CDR3 consists of 15 residues. CDR1 is SGHVS, CDR2 FQNEAQ, per germline.

This chain connects TRBV11-2 to TRBJ2-7; D is unresolved. Germline V gene sequence: CDR1 SGHAT, CDR2 FQNNGV. V was pared by 4 bases and J by 2 bases, with 15 bases between. The CDR3 length is 15 residues. CDR3 nucleotides: TGTGCCAGCAGCTCGATGTGGCCGTCCACCTACGAGCAGTACTTC. Its protein product is CASSSMWPSTYEQYF.

V and J are TRBV18 and TRBJ1-2; D may be TRBD1 (6 bases). The CDR3 spans 17 residues. Germline V lookup: CDR1 KGHSH, CDR2 LQKENI. V dropped 3 bases and J dropped 5 bases, with 22 bases sitting between them. The CDR3 sequence: CASSPQAGPHQGYGYTF. Written as DNA, the CDR3 is TGTGCCAGCTCACCCCAGGCCGGACCGCACCAGGGGTATGGCTACACCTTC.

The gene calls are TRBV4-1 and TRBJ1-2; a possible D gene is TRBD1 (6 bases). Germline assignment: CDR1 MGHRA and CDR2 YSYEKL. This CDR3 has 15 amino acids. Trimming shortened V by 1 base and J by 3 bases, and 12 bases separated the two germline ends. The CDR3 nucleotides read TGCGCCAGCAGCCAAGGAGGGGGGGAGGACTATGGCTACACCTTC. Protein: CASSQGGGEDYGYTF.

The chain has TRBV6-5 and TRBJ2-3; TRBD1 matches 10 bases. The CDR3 contains 15 residues. With V trimmed by 4 bases and J by 1 base, 2 bases remained unmatched. Germline V gene data show CDR1 as MNHEY and CDR2 as SVGAGI. Here the CDR3 reads CASSWGTGGTDTQYF. Written as DNA, the CDR3 is TGTGCCAGCAGTTGGGGGACAGGGGGCACAGATACGCAGTATTTT.

V and J are TRBV4-3 and TRBJ2-5; 9 bases match TRBD1. CDR1 LGHNA and CDR2 YSLEER come from the germline V gene. The CDR3 spans 15 residues. V gave up 2 bases and J gave up 5 bases; unmatched junction bases: 6. The CDR3 region has the DNA TGCGCCAGCAGCCAATCCTGGACAGGGGCCGAGACCCAGTACTTC. Protein product: CASSQSWTGAETQYF.

This clone occurred once. This chain connects TRBV7-9 to TRBJ1-1; 7 bases align to TRBD1. The CDR3 totals 15 residues. J lost 0 bases, V lost 0 bases, and 1 base had no gene match. Per the germline V gene, CDR1 is SEHNR and CDR2 is FQNEAQ (reference sequence). The CDR3 DNA reads TGTGCCAGCAGCTTAGCCGGGACAGTGAACACTGAAGCTTTCTTT. Its protein product is CASSLAGTVNTEAFF.

The chain joins TRBV6-1 to TRBJ1-1, with TRBD1 identical over 7 bases. Looked up from germline, CDR1 is MNHNS and CDR2 is SASEGT. The CDR3 sequence is 14 residues long. V shed 2 bases and J 4 bases; nucleotides not matched to a gene: 4. The CDR3 DNA reads TGTGCCAGCAGTGAACAGTCAGGGGGCACTGAAGCTTTCTTT. As protein: CASSEQSGGTEAFF.

The chain couples TRBV4-2 to TRBJ2-1, with 7 nucleotides matching TRBD2. The CDR3 contains 17 residues. Trimming removed 0 bases from V and 4 bases from J; junction bases left unmatched: 9. Germline V gene sequence: CDR1 LGHNA, CDR2 YNFKEQ. The CDR3 reads CASSQDAMPGGYNEQFF. The CDR3 nucleotides are TGTGCCAGCAGCCAAGATGCAATGCCGGGGGGATACAATGAGCAGTTCTTC.

V and J are TRBV5-4 and TRBJ1-4, with D tentatively TRBD1 (6 bases). V dropped 4 bases and J dropped 0 bases, with 10 bases sitting between them. Germline-derived CDR1 and CDR2 are SGHNT and YYREEE (reference sequence). This CDR3 is 15 amino acids long. In DNA, the CDR3 is TGTGCCAGCAGCCCGGACAGATCAACTAATGAAAAACTGTTTTTT. Translation gives CASSPDRSTNEKLFF.

The V and J genes are TRBV5-5 and TRBJ2-2; D is ambiguous. The V gene's germline CDR1 is SGHKS and CDR2 YYEKEE (reference sequence). The germline V and J ends were trimmed by 0 bases and 3 bases, with 3 bases remaining between them. There are 13 residues in the CDR3. DNA of the CDR3: TGTGCCAGCAGCTTGGCGGACACCGGGGAGCTGTTTTTT. The encoded protein is CASSLADTGELFF.

Notes on this clone: The sample contains more than one DNA sequence encoding this CDR3. CDR3 sequence: CASSWDRAAGYTF. CDR3 nucleotides: TGTGCCAGCAGCTGGGACAGGGCCGCCGGCTACACCTTC. The rearrangement links TRBV5-6 to TRBJ1-2; TRBD1 matches 9 bases. Germline CDR1 is SGHDT and CDR2 is YYEEEE. CDR3 size: 13 residues. V lost 3 bases, J lost 8 bases, and 5 bases stayed unmatched.

The CDR3 coding sequence is TGTGCCAGTAGTATTGACAGGGTAAACATTCAGTACTTC. Translation gives CASSIDRVNIQYF. J is TRBJ2-4 and V is TRBV19; TRBD1 matches 7 bases. V was pared by 3 bases and J by 6 bases, with 2 bases of the junction left unmatched. This CDR3 spans 13 amino acids. CDR1 is LNHDA and CDR2 is SQIVND in the germline V gene (reference sequence).

V and J are TRBV29-1 and TRBJ1-1, with 10 nucleotides matching TRBD1. The germline V gene has CDR1 SQVTM and CDR2 ANQGSEA. Trimming removed 6 bases from V and 0 bases from J; junction bases left unmatched: 7. The CDR3 is 15 amino acids. CDR3 bases: TGCAGCGTCTTGGACAGGGGGGGGTTGAACACTGAAGCTTTCTTT. It specifies CSVLDRGGLNTEAFF.

The chain couples TRBV5-1 to TRBJ2-1, with 10 nucleotides matching TRBD1. Germline loops: CDR1 SGHRS, CDR2 YFSETQ. J was trimmed by 3 bases and V by 3 bases; bases with no gene match: 6. This CDR3 comprises 16 residues. The CDR3 spells CASSSRRDRGYNEQFF. The CDR3 nucleotides are TGCGCCAGCAGCTCCCGAAGGGACAGGGGCTACAATGAGCAGTTCTTC.

Written as DNA, the CDR3 is TGTGCCAGCAGTTATCGGGACATTTCCCAGCATTTT. Translated: CASSYRDISQHF. This rearrangement joins TRBV6-2 or TRBV6-3 to TRBJ1-5; tentative D call: TRBD1 (6 bases). This CDR3 comprises 12 residues. Trimming stripped 3 bases from V and 11 bases from J, with 11 bases between. Germline lookup yields CDR1 MNHEY and CDR2 SVGEGT.